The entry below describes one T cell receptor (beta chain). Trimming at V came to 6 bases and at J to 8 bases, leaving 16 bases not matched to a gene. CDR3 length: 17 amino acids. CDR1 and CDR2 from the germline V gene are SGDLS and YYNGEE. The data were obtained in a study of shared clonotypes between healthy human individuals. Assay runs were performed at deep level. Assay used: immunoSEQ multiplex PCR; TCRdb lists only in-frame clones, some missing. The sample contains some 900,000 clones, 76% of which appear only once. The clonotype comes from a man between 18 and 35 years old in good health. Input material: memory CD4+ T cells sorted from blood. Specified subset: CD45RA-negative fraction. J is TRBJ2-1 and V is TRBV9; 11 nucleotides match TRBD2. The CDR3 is CASTKVPFSGRADEQFF. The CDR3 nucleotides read TGTGCCAGCACCAAAGTCCCTTTTAGCGGGAGGGCGGATGAGCAGTTCTTC.